This paragraph reports one TCR beta chain. The CDR3 spans 16 residues. Germline V gene data show CDR1 as SGHRS and CDR2 as YFSETQ. The ends were cut back, 0 bases at V and 0 bases at J, with 12 bases in the middle. This sample was included in a study of blood T cell repertoires in COVID-19. Background on the study: The cDNA or gDNA used as material had been derived from T cells, B-cell-depleted T cells, or PBMCs.

Authors' methods: Amplification of reference gene primers was used by the study to estimate nucleated cell counts. This table comes from immunoSEQ multiplex PCR, and its TCRdb copy is limited to in-frame clones, with some not included. That table is the source of V, J and clone size, and D and trimming were worked out from the DNA. The sample yields around 500,000 clones, 75% to 90% seen once. This sequence joins TRBV5-1 and TRBJ1-1, with D unclear. Sample: PBMCs or T cells enriched from blood (not recorded which). This receptor was obtained from a woman aged 60-75 years who had recovered from COVID-19. The CDR3 reads CASSLAGTHLNTEAFF. The DNA of the CDR3 is TGCGCCAGCAGCTTGGCAGGTACACACTTGAACACTGAAGCTTTCTTT.